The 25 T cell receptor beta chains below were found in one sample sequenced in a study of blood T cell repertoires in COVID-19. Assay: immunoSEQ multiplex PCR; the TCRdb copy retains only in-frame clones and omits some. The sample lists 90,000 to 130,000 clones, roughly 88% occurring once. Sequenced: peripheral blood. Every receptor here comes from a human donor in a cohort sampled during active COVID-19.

DNA for the CDR3: TGTGCCAGCAGCTTACAGGGGGCGGGTGAGCAGTTCTTC. It codes for CASSLQGAGEQFF. The chain joins TRBV7-3 to TRBJ2-1, with 8 bases identical to TRBD1. The junction had 3 bases not matched to a gene; V was cut back by 2 bases and J by 9 bases. The CDR3 is 13 residues long. Looked up from germline, CDR1 is SGHTA and CDR2 is FQGTGA.

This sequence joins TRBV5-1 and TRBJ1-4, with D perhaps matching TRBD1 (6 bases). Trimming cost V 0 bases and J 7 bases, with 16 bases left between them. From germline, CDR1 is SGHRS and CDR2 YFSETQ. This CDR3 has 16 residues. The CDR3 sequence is CASSLAEAGAVEKLFF. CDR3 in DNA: TGCGCCAGCAGCTTGGCCGAGGCGGGGGCGGTTGAAAAACTGTTTTTT.

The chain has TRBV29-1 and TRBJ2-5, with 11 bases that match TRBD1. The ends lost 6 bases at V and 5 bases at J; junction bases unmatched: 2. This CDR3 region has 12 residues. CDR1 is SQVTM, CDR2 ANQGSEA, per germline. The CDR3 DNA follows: TGCAGCGTGGACAGGGGGCGGGAGACCCAGTACTTC. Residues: CSVDRGRETQYF. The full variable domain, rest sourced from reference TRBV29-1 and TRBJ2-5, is SAVISQKPSRDICQRGTSLTIQCQVDSQVTMMFWYRQQPGQSLTLIATANQGSEATYESGFVIDKFPISRPNLTFSTLTVSNMSPEDSSIYLCSVDRGRETQYFGPGTRLLVL.

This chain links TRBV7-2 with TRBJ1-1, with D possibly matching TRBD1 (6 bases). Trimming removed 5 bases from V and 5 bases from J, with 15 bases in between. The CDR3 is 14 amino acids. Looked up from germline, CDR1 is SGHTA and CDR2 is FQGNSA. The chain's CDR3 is CASSQGGGGTEAFF. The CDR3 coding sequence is TGTGCCAGCAGCCAAGGGGGGGGAGGGACTGAAGCTTTCTTT.

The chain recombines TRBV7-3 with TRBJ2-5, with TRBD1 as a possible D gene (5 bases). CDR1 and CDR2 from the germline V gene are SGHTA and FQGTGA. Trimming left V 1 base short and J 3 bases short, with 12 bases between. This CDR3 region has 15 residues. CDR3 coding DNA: TGTGCCAGCAGCTTAATGGGGCTTCGTGAAGAGACCCAGTACTTC. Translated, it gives CASSLMGLREETQYF.

The CDR3 region has the DNA TGTGCCAGCAGAGGGGGGACAGGGTTCTTCCACACTGAAGCTTTCTTT. It translates to CASRGGTGFFHTEAFF. The genes are TRBV28 and TRBJ1-1; TRBD1 matches 9 bases. Germline CDR1 is MDHEN and CDR2 is SYDVKM. CDR3 length equals 16 residues. V was clipped by 6 bases and J by 3 bases; unmatched bases: 11.

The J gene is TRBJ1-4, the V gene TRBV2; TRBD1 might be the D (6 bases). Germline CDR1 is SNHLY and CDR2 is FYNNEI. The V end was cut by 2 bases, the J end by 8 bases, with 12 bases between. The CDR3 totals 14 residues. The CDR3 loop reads CASSEWGLGEKLFF. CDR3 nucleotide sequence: TGTGCCAGCAGTGAATGGGGGCTCGGCGAAAAACTGTTTTTT. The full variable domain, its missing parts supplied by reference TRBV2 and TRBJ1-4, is EPEVTQTPSHQVTQMGQEVILRCVPISNHLYFYWYRQILGQKVEFLVSFYNNEISEKSEIFDDQFSVERPDGSNFTLKIRSTKLEDSAMYFCASSEWGLGEKLFFGSGTQLSVL.

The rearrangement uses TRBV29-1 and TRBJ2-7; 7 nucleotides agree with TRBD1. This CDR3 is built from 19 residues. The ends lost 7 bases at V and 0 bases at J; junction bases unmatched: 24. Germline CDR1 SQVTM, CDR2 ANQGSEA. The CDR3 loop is CSAVLPGDSTFPISYEQYF. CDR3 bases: TGCAGCGCTGTCCTCCCCGGGGACAGCACATTTCCTATCTCCTACGAGCAGTACTTC.

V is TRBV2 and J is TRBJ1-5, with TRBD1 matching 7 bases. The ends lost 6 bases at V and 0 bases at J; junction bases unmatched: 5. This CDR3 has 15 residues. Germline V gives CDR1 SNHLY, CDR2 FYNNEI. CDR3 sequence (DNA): TGTGCCAGCAGGGGGGACAGTTTTAGCAATCAGCCCCAGCATTTT. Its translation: CASRGDSFSNQPQHF.

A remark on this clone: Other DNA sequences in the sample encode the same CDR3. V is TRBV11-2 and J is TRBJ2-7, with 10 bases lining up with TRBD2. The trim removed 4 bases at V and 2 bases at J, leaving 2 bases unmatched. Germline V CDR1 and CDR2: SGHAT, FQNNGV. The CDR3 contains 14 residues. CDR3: CASSYTSGAYEQYF. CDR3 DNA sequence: TGTGCCAGCAGCTATACTAGCGGGGCCTACGAGCAGTACTTC.

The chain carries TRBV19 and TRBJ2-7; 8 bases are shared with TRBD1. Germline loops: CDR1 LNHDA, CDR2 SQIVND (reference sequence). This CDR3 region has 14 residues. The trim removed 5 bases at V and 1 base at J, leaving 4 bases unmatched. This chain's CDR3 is CASSLQGESYEQYF. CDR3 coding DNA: TGTGCCAGTAGTCTACAGGGGGAGTCCTACGAGCAGTACTTC.

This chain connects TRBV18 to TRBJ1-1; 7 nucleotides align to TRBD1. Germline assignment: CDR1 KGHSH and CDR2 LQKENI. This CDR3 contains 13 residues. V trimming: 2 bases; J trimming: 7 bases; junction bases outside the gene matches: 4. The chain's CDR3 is CASSPGQALEAFF. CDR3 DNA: TGTGCCAGCTCACCAGGACAGGCTCTTGAAGCTTTCTTT.

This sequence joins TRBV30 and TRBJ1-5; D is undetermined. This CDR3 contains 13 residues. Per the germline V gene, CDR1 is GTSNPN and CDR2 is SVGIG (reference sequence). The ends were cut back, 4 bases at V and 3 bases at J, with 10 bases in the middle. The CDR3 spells CAWKKPSNQPQHF. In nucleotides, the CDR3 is TGTGCCTGGAAAAAGCCTTCCAATCAGCCCCAGCATTTT. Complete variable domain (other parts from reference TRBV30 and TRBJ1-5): SQTIHQWPATLVQPVGSPLSLECTVEGTSNPNLYWYRQAAGRGLQLLFYSVGIGQISSEVPQNLSASRPQDRQFILSSKKLLLSDSGFYLCAWKKPSNQPQHFGDGTRLSIL.

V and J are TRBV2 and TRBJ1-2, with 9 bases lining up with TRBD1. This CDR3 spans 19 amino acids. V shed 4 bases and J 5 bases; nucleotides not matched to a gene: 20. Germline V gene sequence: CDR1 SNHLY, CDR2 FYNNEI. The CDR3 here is CASSGPWDRASLGGYGYTF. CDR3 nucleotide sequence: TGTGCCAGCAGTGGGCCTTGGGACAGGGCTTCGCTTGGGGGTTATGGCTACACCTTC.

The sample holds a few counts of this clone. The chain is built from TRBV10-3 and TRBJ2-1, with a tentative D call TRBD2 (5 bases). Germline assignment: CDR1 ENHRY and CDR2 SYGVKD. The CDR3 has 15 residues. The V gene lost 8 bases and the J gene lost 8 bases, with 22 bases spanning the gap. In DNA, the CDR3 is TGTGCCATCGGATCCTTGACTACCAAGGGCGATGAGCAGTTCTTC. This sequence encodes CAIGSLTTKGDEQFF.

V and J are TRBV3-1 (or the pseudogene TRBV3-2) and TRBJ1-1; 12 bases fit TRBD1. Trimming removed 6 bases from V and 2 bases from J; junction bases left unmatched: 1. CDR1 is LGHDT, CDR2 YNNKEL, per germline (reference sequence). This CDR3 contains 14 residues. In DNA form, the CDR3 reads TGTGCCAGCAGTGGGACAGGGGGCAACACTGAAGCTTTCTTT. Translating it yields CASSGTGGNTEAFF.

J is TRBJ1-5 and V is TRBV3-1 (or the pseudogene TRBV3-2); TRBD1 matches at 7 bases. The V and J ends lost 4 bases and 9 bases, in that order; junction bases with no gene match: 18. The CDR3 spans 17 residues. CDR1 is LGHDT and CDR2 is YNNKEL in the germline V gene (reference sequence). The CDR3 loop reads CASSLGGPGTGAWPQHF. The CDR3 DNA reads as TGTGCCAGCAGCCTAGGGGGCCCCGGGACGGGGGCTTGGCCCCAGCATTTT.

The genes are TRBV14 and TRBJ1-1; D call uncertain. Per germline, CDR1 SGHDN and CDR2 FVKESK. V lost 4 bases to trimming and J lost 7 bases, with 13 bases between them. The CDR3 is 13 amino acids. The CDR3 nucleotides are TGTGCCAGCAGCCCCGGTACCCCTAATGAAGCTTTCTTT. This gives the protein CASSPGTPNEAFF. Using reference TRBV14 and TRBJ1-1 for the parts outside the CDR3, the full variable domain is EAGVTQFPSHSVIEKGQTVTLRCDPISGHDNLYWYRRVMGKEIKFLLHFVKESKQDESGMPNNRFLAERTGGTYSTLKVQPAELEDSGVYFCASSPGTPNEAFFGQGTRLTVV.

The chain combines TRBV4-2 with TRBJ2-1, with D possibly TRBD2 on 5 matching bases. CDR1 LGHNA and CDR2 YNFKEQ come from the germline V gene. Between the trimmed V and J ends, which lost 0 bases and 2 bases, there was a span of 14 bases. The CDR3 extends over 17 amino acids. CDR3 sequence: CASSQDGAANTYNEQFF. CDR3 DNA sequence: TGTGCCAGCAGCCAAGATGGAGCGGCGAATACCTACAATGAGCAGTTCTTC.

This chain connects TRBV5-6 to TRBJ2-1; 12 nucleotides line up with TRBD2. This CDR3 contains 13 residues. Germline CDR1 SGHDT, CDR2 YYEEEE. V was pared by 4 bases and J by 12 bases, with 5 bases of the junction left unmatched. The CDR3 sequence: CASSQGTSGRQFF. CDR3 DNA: TGTGCCAGCAGCCAGGGGACTAGCGGGCGGCAGTTCTTC.

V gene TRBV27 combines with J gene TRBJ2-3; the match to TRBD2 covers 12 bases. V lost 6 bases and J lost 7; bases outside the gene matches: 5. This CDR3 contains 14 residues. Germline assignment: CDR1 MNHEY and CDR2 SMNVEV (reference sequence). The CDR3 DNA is TGTGCCAGCAGATCTAGCGGGAGGGGGTATACGCAGTATTTT. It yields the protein CASRSSGRGYTQYF.

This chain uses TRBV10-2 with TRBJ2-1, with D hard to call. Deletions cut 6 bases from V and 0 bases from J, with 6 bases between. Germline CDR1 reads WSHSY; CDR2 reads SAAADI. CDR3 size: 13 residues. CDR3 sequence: CASRLSSYNEQFF. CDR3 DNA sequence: TGCGCCAGCAGACTGAGCTCCTACAATGAGCAGTTCTTC.

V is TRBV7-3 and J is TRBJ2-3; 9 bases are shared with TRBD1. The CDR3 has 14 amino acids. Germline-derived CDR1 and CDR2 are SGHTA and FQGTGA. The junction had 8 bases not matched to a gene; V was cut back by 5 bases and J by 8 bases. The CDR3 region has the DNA TGTGCCAGCAGCACCGGGACAGGGAGTGGTACGCAGTATTTT. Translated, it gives CASSTGTGSGTQYF.

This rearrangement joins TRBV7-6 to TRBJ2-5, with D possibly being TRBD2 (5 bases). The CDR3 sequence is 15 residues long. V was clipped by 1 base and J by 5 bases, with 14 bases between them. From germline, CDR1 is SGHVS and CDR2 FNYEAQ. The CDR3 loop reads CASSLGGLASETQYF. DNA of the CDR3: TGTGCCAGCAGCTTAGGAGGGTTAGCGAGCGAGACCCAGTACTTC.

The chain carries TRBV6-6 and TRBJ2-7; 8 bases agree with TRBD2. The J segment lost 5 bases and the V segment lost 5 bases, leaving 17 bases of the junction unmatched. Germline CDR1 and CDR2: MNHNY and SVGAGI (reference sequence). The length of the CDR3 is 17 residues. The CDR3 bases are TGTGCCAGCAGTCTAACAGGACTAGCAGTAAGTCTCGACGAGCAGTACTTC. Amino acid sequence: CASSLTGLAVSLDEQYF.